The 3 T cell receptor beta chains below were found in one sample sequenced in a study of regulatory T cells in long-lasting Graves disease. Time point in this sample: persistent/refractory GD, antithyroid drugs over 5 years with positive TRAb. TCR sequences were obtained from RNA taken from PBMCs. Building the TCR beta libraries relied on iRepertoire HTBI primers, and CDR3 regions underwent Arm-PCR. TCRdb processed the multiplex PCR reads anew with MiXCR; each CDR3 protein has one entry. The table shows some 300,000 distinct CDR3 sequences, with 22% occurring only once. The material was peripheral blood mononuclear cells (PBMCs), obtained when the disease was refractory, from a patient treated with antithyroid drugs. These receptors originate from a female donor with Graves disease.

The rearrangement links TRBV29-1 to TRBJ2-7; D is ambiguous. The V and J ends lost 1 base and 3 bases respectively, with 10 bases between them. Germline V CDR1 and CDR2: SQVTM, ANQGSEA. The CDR3 sequence is 13 residues long. The CDR3: CSVEVGEFYEQYF. CDR3 sequence (DNA): TGCAGCGTTGAAGTCGGAGAATTCTACGAGCAGTACTTC.

Of note for this clonotype: A read error may account for a junction end that differs from germline. The gene calls are TRBV2 and TRBJ2-5, with 12 bases that match TRBD2. The CDR3 length is 13 residues. Germline CDR1 is SNHLY and CDR2 is FYNNEI. The CDR3 DNA is TGTGCCAGCAGTGGCGAGACTAGCGGGAGAGGTCTCTTC. Translation: CASSGETSGRGLF. The variable domain in full, with the rest retrieved from reference TRBV2 and TRBJ2-5, is EPEVTQTPSHQVTQMGQEVILRCVPISNHLYFYWYRQILGQKVEFLVSFYNNEISEKSEIFDDQFSVERPDGSNFTLKIRSTKLEDSAMYFCASSGETSGRGLFGPGTRLLVL.

As regards this clonotype: Given a much more abundant clone one base away, this may be a read error. The chain combines TRBV7-2 with TRBJ2-5; TRBD2 matches at 10 bases. The DNA matches TRBJ2-7 better at its end, which makes the J call doubtful. Germline V gene sequence: CDR1 SGHTA, CDR2 FQGNSA. The CDR3 has 15 amino acids. CDR3 coding DNA: TGTGCCAGCAGCTTTAGGACTAGCGGCGACACCGAGCAGTACTTC. It yields the protein CASSFRTSGDTEQYF.